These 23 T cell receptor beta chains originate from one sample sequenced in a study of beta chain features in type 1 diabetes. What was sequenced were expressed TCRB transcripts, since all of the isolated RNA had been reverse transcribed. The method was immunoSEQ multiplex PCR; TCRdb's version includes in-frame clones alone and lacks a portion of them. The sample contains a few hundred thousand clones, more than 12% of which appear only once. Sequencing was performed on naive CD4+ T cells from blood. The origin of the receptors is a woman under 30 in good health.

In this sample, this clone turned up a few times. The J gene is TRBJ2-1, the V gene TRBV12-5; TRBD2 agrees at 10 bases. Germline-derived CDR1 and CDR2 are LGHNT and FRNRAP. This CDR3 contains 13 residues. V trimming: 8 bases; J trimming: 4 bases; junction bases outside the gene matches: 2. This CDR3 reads CASRAGGYNEQFF. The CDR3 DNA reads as TGTGCTAGTCGAGCGGGAGGGTACAATGAGCAGTTCTTC.

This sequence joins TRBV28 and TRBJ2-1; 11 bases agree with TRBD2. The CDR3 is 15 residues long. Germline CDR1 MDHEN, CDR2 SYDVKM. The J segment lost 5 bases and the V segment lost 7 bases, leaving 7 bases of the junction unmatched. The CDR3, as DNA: TGTGCCAGCACCTCGGGGACTAGCGGCCACAATGAGCAGTTCTTC. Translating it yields CASTSGTSGHNEQFF.

The CDR3 bases are TGTGCCAGCAGCCAAGCCCAGCGGGATATCGAGCAGTACTTC. Residues: CASSQAQRDIEQYF. The rearrangement links TRBV4-2 to TRBJ2-7; TRBD2 agrees at 7 bases. V lost 1 base to trimming and J lost 6 bases; unmatched junction nucleotides: 6. CDR3 length equals 14 residues. The V gene's germline CDR1 is LGHNA and CDR2 YNFKEQ.

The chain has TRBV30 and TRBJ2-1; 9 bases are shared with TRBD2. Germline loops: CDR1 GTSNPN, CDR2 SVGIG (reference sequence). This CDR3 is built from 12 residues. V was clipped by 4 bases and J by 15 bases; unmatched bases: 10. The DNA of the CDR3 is TGTGCCTGGAAGACGGCGGGAGGGCCCCCGTTCTTC. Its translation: CAWKTAGGPPFF.

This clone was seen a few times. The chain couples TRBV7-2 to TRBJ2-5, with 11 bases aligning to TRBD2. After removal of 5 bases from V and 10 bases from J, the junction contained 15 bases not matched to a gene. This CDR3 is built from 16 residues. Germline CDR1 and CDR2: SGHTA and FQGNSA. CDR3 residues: CASSTSVHSGRGFQYF. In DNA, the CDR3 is TGTGCCAGCAGCACTAGTGTACATAGCGGGAGGGGGTTCCAGTACTTC.

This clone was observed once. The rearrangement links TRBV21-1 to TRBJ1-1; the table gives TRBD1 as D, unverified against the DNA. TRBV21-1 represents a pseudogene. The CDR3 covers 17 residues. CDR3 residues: CASSKALTGGWNTEAFF. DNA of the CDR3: TGTGCCAGCAGCAAAGCGCTCACAGGGGGATGGAACACTGAAGCTTTCTTT.

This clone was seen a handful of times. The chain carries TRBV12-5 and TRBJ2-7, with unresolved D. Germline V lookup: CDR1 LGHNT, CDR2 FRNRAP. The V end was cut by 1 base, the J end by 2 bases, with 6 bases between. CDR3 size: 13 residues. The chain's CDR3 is CASGLDSPYEQYF. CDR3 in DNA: TGTGCTAGTGGTTTGGACAGCCCCTACGAGCAGTACTTC.

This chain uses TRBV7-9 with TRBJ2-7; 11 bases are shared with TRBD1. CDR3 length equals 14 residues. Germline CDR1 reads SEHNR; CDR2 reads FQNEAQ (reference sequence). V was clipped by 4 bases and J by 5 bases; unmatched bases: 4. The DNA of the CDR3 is TGTGCCAGCAGCTGGGGACAGGGGGTTAACGAGCAGTACTTC. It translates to CASSWGQGVNEQYF.

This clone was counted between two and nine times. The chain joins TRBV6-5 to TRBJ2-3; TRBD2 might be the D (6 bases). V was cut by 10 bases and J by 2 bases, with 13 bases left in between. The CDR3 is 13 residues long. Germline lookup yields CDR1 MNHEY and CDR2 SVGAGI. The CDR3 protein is CATWGGTTDTQYF. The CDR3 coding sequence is TGTGCCACCTGGGGCGGGACCACAGATACGCAGTATTTT.

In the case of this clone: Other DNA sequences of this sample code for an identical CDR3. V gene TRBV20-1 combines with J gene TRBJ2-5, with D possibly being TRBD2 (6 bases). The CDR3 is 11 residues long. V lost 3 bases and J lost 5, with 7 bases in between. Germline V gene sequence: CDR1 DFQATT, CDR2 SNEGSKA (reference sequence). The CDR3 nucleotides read TGCAGTGCTAGTGCGGGGGAGACCCAGTACTTC. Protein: CSASAGETQYF.

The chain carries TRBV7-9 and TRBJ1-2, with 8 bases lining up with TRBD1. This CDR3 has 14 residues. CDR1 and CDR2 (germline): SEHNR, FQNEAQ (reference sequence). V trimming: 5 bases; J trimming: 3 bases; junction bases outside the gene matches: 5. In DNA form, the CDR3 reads TGTGCCAGCAGCCCCCCGACAGGGGACTATGGCTACACCTTC. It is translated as CASSPPTGDYGYTF. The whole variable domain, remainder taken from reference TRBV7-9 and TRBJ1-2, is DTGVSQNPRHKITKRGQNVTFRCDPISEHNRLYWYRQTLGQGPEFLTYFQNEAQLEKSRLLSDRFSAERPKGSFSTLEIQRTEQGDSAMYLCASSPPTGDYGYTFGSGTRLTVV.

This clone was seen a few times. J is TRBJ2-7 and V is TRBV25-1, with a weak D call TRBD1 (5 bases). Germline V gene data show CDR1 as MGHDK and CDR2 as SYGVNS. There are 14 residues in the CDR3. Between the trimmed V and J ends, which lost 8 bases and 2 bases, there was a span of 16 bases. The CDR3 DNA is TGTGCCAGCGCCAATGGACACCCAACCTACGAGCAGTACTTC. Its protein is CASANGHPTYEQYF.

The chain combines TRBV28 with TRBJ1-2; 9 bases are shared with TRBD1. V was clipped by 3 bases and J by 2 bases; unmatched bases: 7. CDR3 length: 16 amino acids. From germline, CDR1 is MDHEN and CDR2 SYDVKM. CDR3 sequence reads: CASSFGGTGTNYGYTF. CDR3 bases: TGTGCCAGCAGTTTCGGGGGGACAGGGACCAACTATGGCTACACCTTC.

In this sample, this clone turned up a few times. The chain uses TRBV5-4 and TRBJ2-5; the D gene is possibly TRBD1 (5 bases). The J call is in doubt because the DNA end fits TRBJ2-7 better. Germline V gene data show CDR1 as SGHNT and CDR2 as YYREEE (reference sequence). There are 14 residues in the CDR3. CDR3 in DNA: TGTGCCAGCAGCTTGCAGGGTTCCTCGTACGAGCAGTACTTC. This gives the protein CASSLQGSSYEQYF.

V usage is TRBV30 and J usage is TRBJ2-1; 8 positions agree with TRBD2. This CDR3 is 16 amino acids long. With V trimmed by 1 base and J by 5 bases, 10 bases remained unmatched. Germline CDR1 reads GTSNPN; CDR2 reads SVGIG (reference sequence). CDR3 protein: CAWSEPGLVRHNEQFF. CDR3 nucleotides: TGTGCCTGGAGTGAACCGGGACTAGTTAGACACAATGAGCAGTTCTTC.

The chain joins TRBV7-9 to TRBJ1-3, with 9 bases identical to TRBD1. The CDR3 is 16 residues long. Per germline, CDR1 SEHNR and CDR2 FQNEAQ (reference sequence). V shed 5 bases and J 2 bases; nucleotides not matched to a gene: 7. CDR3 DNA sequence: TGTGCCAGCAGCCCCCGGACAGGGGAGGCTGGAAACACCATATATTTT. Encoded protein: CASSPRTGEAGNTIYF.

The DNA of the CDR3 is TGTGCCTGGAGTCAGGCCCATAGCAATCAGCCCCAGCATTTT. This codes for CAWSQAHSNQPQHF. The chain is built from TRBV30 and TRBJ1-5; D is unresolved. The CDR3 loop spans 14 amino acids. Trimming stripped 2 bases from V and 0 bases from J, with 8 bases between. CDR1 and CDR2 (germline): GTSNPN, SVGIG (reference sequence).

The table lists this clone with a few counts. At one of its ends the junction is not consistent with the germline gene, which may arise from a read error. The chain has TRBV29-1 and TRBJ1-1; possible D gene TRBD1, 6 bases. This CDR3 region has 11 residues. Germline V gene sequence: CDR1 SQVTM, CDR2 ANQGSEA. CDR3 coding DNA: TGCAGCGTTGAAGGAGACAGGAAAACCTACTTT. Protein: CSVEGDRKTYF.

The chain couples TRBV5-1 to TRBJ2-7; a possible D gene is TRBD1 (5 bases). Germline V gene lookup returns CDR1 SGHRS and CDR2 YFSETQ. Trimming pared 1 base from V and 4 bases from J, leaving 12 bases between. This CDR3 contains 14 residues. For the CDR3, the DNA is TGCGCCAGCAGCTTGACAGGCGGTCGGTACGAGCAGTACTTC. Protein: CASSLTGGRYEQYF.

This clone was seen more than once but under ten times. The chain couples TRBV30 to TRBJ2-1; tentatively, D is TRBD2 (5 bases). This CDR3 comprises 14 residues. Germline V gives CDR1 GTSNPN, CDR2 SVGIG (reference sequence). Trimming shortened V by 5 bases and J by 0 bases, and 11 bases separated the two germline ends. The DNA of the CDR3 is TGTGCCTGGGGAGCGGAGAGCTCCTACAATGAGCAGTTCTTC. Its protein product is CAWGAESSYNEQFF.

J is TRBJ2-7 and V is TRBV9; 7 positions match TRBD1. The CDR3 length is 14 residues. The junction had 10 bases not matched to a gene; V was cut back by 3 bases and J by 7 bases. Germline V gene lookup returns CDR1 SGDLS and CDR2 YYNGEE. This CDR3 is CASSAQGQMREQYF. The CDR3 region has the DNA TGTGCCAGCAGCGCCCAGGGACAGATGCGGGAGCAGTACTTC.

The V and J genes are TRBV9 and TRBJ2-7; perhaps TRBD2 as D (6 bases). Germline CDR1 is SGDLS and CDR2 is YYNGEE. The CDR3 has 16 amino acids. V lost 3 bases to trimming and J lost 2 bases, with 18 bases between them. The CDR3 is CASSAGWVGGAYEQYF. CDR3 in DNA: TGTGCCAGCAGCGCCGGCTGGGTGGGGGGTGCCTACGAGCAGTACTTC.

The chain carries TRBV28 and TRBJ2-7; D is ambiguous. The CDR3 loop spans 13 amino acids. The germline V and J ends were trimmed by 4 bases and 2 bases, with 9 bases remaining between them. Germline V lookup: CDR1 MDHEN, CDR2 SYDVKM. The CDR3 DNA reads TGTGCCAGCAGTTCTCCCGAGCCCTACGAGCAGTACTTC. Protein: CASSSPEPYEQYF.